This is a list of T cell receptor beta chains from one sample in a study of cytomegalovirus exposure and HLA in healthy donors. Sequencing used immunoSEQ multiplex PCR; TCRdb keeps in-frame clones, though not all of them. This table holds just under 70,000 clones, approximately 78% found once. Source material: PBMCs. Every receptor here comes from a human donor in good health. The CDR3 runs from the conserved cysteine through the conserved F or W. D genes are given only for firm matches. Clone sizes are given selectively: once, few, many, or a class where the clone is expanded.

size	J	D	V	DNA	CDR3
once	TRBJ2-7	TRBD2	TRBV7-9	TGTTCCAGCAGCTCGACTAGCGGGGTGTTCTACGGGGAGCAGTACTTC	CSSSSTSGVFYGEQYF
NA	TRBJ1-4	NA	TRBV4-1	TGCGCCAGCAGCCAAGGCGGGAGTAATGAAAAACTGTTTTTT	CASSQGGSNEKLFF
NA	TRBJ2-7	NA	TRBV7-6	TGTGCCAGCAGCCAGACAGGCGGTGAGCAGTACTTC	CASSQTGGEQYF
few	TRBJ2-1	NA	TRBV7-2	TGTGCCAGCAGCTTAGCCCAGGGAATGGGCAATGAGCAGTTCTTC	CASSLAQGMGNEQFF
NA	TRBJ2-7	NA	TRBV28	TGTGCCAGCAGTTTATCGCGGGGATCTCTTGGCGAGCAGTACTTC	CASSLSRGSLGEQYF
NA	TRBJ1-3	NA	TRBV11-3	TGTGCCAGCAGCAAGGGGACATCTGGAAACACCATATATTTT	CASSKGTSGNTIYF
NA	TRBJ2-3	NA	TRBV5-1	TGCGCCAGCAGCTTGTGGCCCGGGGGGCAGGGAGATACGCAGTATTTT	CASSLWPGGQGDTQYF
few	TRBJ1-2	TRBD1	TRBV5-4	TGTGCCAGCAGCCTCGGGGGACAGGGGGGGAACTATGGCTACACCTTC	CASSLGGQGGNYGYTF
few	TRBJ1-6	TRBD1	TRBV5-4	TGTGCCAGCAGCGAACAGGGGGCAGGTAATTCACCCCTCCACTTT	CASSEQGAGNSPLHF
NA	TRBJ1-1	NA	TRBV9	TGTGCCAGCAGCGTGACAGGTCTAGACGAAGCTTTCTTT	CASSVTGLDEAFF
few	TRBJ2-5	TRBD1	TRBV7-3	TGTGCCAGCAGCCCTCACAGGGGCCAAGAGACCCAGTACTTC	CASSPHRGQETQYF
NA	TRBJ2-7	NA	TRBV27	TGTGCCAGCTCCCGGGGACTGGGAGTCGAGCAGTACTTC	CASSRGLGVEQYF
NA	TRBJ2-1	TRBD2	TRBV6-5	TGTGCCAGCAGTTACTTTAGCGGGGCCCCCTACAATGAGCAGTTCTTC	CASSYFSGAPYNEQFF
once	TRBJ1-5	TRBD1	TRBV7-9	TGTTCCAGCAGCCGCGCCGGGACAGGGGGCAATCAGCCCCAGCATTTT	CSSSRAGTGGNQPQHF
NA	TRBJ2-7	NA	TRBV5-6	TGTGCCAGCAGAATGTACAGGACCTCCTACGAGCAGTACTTC	CASRMYRTSYEQYF
few	TRBJ1-1	NA	TRBV2	TGTGCCAGCAGTGATAGGAGGACTGAAGCTTTCTTT	CASSDRRTEAFF
NA	TRBJ1-1	TRBD1	TRBV25-1	TGTGCCAGCAGTGACCCAGGGGGTGTGAACACTGAAGCTTTCTTT	CASSDPGGVNTEAFF
few	TRBJ1-1	NA	TRBV25-1	TGTGCCAGCAGTGAAAACGGAAGGGGCAGAGCTTTCTTT	CASSENGRGRAFF
NA	TRBJ2-3	TRBD2	TRBV15	TGTGCCACCAGCAGAGAGTTGCGGGGGACAGATACGCAGTATTTT	CATSRELRGTDTQYF
NA	TRBJ2-7	TRBD2	TRBV28	TGTGCCAGCAACCCGGGACTAGTTCCCTCCTACGAGCAGTACTTC	CASNPGLVPSYEQYF
NA	TRBJ2-1	NA	TRBV13	TGTGCCAGCAGCTCTACCTCCAGGGACTCCTACAATGAGCAGTTCTTC	CASSSTSRDSYNEQFF
once	TRBJ2-7	TRBD2	TRBV11-3	TGTGCCAGCAGCTCCTTGGGAGGGCACGAGCAGTACTTC	CASSSLGGHEQYF
NA	TRBJ2-3	TRBD1	TRBV7-2	TGTGCCAGCAGCAACCGACAGGGGGCGGATACGCAGTATTTT	CASSNRQGADTQYF
once	TRBJ1-2	TRBD1	TRBV5-6	TGTGCCAGCAGCTTGGCCTCCGGACAGGGGGCGGTAGGCTACACCTTC	CASSLASGQGAVGYTF
NA	TRBJ2-5	TRBD2	TRBV5-4	TGTGCCAGCAGCTCGCCCGGGACTAGCGGGGAAAGAGGAGAGACCCAGTACTTC	CASSSPGTSGERGETQYF
few	TRBJ2-3	TRBD1	TRBV9	TGTGCCAGCAGCGTTGACCCGGGACAGGGGACCCCAGATACGCAGTATTTT	CASSVDPGQGTPDTQYF
few	TRBJ1-2	TRBD1	TRBV9	TGTGCCAGCAGCGCGACAGGGGCGAATAACTATGGCTACACCTTC	CASSATGANNYGYTF
NA	TRBJ1-1	TRBD1	TRBV25-1	TGTGCCAGCAGTGAGACAGGGGGTCCCACTGAAGCTTTCTTT	CASSETGGPTEAFF
NA	TRBJ2-7	TRBD2	TRBV6-5	TGTGCCAGCAGCCTCGGACTAGCGGGGGGGCGCGAGCAGTACTTC	CASSLGLAGGREQYF
NA	TRBJ2-1	NA	TRBV4-3	TGCGCCAGCAGCCAAGATCGAATGGCTAGAAACAATGAGCAGTTCTTC	CASSQDRMARNNEQFF
NA	TRBJ2-1	TRBD2	TRBV7-3	TGTGCCAGCAGTGGAGGACTAGGCTCCTACAATGAGCAGTTCTTC	CASSGGLGSYNEQFF
NA	TRBJ1-2	NA	TRBV6-5	TGTGCCAGCAGTTACTCCCTGGCCAGGGCTAACTATGGCTACACCTTC	CASSYSLARANYGYTF
NA	TRBJ2-2	NA	TRBV6-6	TGTGCCAGCAGTCGGGGGGCCCCGAACACCGGGGAGCTGTTTTTT	CASSRGAPNTGELFF
NA	TRBJ2-7	TRBD2	TRBV6-5	TGTGCCAGCAGACTTAGGACTAGCGGCTCCTACGAGCAGTACTTC	CASRLRTSGSYEQYF
NA	TRBJ2-7	NA	TRBV5-1	TGCGCCAGCAGCTTGCCAGGCGATTACGAGCAGTACTTC	CASSLPGDYEQYF
NA	TRBJ1-1	TRBD1	TRBV11-2	TGTGCCAGCAGCTTAGCCGGGACAGGGGCGGTGGGGACTGAAGCTTTCTTT	CASSLAGTGAVGTEAFF
NA	TRBJ2-7	TRBD1	TRBV18	TGTGCCAGCTCACCACGTGGGACAGACTCCTACGAGCAGTACTTC	CASSPRGTDSYEQYF
NA	TRBJ2-6	NA	TRBV6-6	TGTGCCAGCAGATATGGACTCTCTGGGGCCAACGTCCTGACTTTC	CASRYGLSGANVLTF
NA	TRBJ1-1	NA	TRBV6-5	TGTGCCAGCAATTACTCGAGGGACACTGAGGCTTTCTTT	CASNYSRDTEAFF
NA	TRBJ2-1	TRBD2	TRBV27	TGTGCCAGCAGTTTATCTACTAGCGGGGAGAGGGATGAGCAGTTCTTC	CASSLSTSGERDEQFF
NA	TRBJ2-7	NA	TRBV7-9	TGTGCCAGCAGGCCAGGGTCAAGAAGCTCCTACGAGCAGTACTTC	CASRPGSRSSYEQYF
NA	TRBJ2-1	TRBD1	TRBV2	TGTGCCAGCAGACCGGACAGGGGTAATGAGCAGTTCTTC	CASRPDRGNEQFF
NA	TRBJ2-5	TRBD1	TRBV5-1	TGCGCCAGCAGCTTAATAGGGACAGGGGGGGAGACCCAGTACTTC	CASSLIGTGGETQYF
once	TRBJ2-2	NA	TRBV18	TGTGCCAGCTCACCACGCTCGGGAACGAACACCGGGGAGCTGTTTTTT	CASSPRSGTNTGELFF
NA	TRBJ1-6	TRBD1	TRBV6-5	TGTGCCAGCACCCCTGGCAGGGGGAATTCACCCCTCCACTTT	CASTPGRGNSPLHF